This T cell receptor (beta chain) came from a study of response to subunit inactivated influenza vaccine (dated by TCRdb to about 2018). In the study overall: To follow how T cells responded to a trivalent subunit inactivated influenza vaccine, the researchers relied on deep quantitative profiling of the T cell receptor repertoire. Study-wide findings and limitations: According to the authors, only a limited number of new T cells may be recruited by each seasonal influenza vaccination.

The CDR3 runs 14 residues from the cysteine to the phenylalanine. Of all the DNA, just the CDR3 is kept, 42 bases in frame from base 1. In the germline V gene, CDR1 corresponds to SQVTM and CDR2 to ANQGSEA. V gives up 1 base and J gives up 1 base, and the segment between their germline ends measures 10 bases. Note on this clonotype: Its target antigen remains unknown. No base qualities exist here, and no much larger clone lies one base off it.

The receptor library was made with RT-PCR. Data came from an Illumina HiSeq 2500. The public sequencing data were trimmed at Q25 with fastp and processed into clonotypes with MiXCR by TCRdb, which kept only in-frame beta chains. Duplicate CDR3 protein sequences are folded into a single record with the most common DNA and genes. This sample has 450,000 to 600,000 distinct CDR3 sequences in its table, and about 8% of those were observed once. Roughly 13% of the sample goes to the ten largest clones. Recombination connected TRBV29-1 to TRBJ1-1; TRBD1 is possibly the D segment (5 matching bases). The sequence was obtained from a man aged 50 to 69 who received an inactivated influenza vaccine. Donor details come from another sample of the same person, matched by shared clones. Source: PBMCs from blood, taken approximately 25 months after vaccination. In nucleotide form, the sequence is TGCAGCGTTGAAGCTAGACAGTCGAACACTGAAGCTTTCTTT. Translated, this gives CSVEARQSNTEAFF.